The 14 T cell receptor beta chains reported below all come from one sample, sequenced in a study of cytomegalovirus exposure and HLA in healthy donors (dated by TCRdb to about 2017). Preparation of the library involved the immunoSEQ multiplex PCR assay. What TCRdb holds here is the immuneACCESS table cut down to in-frame rearrangements. Part of the clones is not present; checked against another copy, under half of the missing clones reflect an unresolved V gene, and the others are unexplained. The sample contains 170,000 or so clones, about four fifths of them found a single time. 2.5% to 3% of the sample is taken by the ten largest. The sample consisted of PBMCs. All receptors come from a young woman in good health and CMV-seropositive.

The J gene is TRBJ2-7, the V gene TRBV4-1; D is possibly TRBD1 (5 bases). Germline V gene data show CDR1 as MGHRA and CDR2 as YSYEKL. CDR3 size: 13 residues. The V gene lost 4 bases and the J gene lost 3 bases, with 10 bases spanning the gap. CDR3 sequence (DNA): TGCGCCAGCAGCCTGGGGCCTTTCTACGAGCAGTACTTC. Translation: CASSLGPFYEQYF.

CDR3 loop: CASSPGLAGVRRDTQYF. For the CDR3, the DNA is TGCGCCAGCAGCCCCGGACTAGCGGGGGTCCGAAGGGATACGCAGTATTTT. The genes are TRBV5-1 and TRBJ2-3, with 13 bases matching TRBD2. J gave up 6 bases and V 4 bases, and 11 bases lay outside the gene matches. Germline V gives CDR1 SGHRS, CDR2 YFSETQ. The CDR3 sequence is 17 residues long.

The rearrangement uses TRBV7-6 and TRBJ2-7; D is possibly TRBD2 (6 bases). CDR1 and CDR2 from the germline V gene are SGHVS and FNYEAQ. V was clipped by 8 bases and J by 0 bases, with 14 bases between them. The CDR3 runs to 14 residues. The DNA for the CDR3 is TGTGCCAGCGATGGGACTTTCTGCTCCTACGAGCAGTACTTC. It translates to CASDGTFCSYEQYF. Drawing the rest from reference TRBV7-6 and TRBJ2-7, the complete variable domain is GAGVSQSPRYKVTKRGQDVALRCDPISGHVSLYWYRQALGQGPEFLTYFNYEAQQDKSGLPNDRFSAERPEGSISTLTIQRTEQRDSAMYRCASDGTFCSYEQYFGPGTRLTVT.

V usage is TRBV9 and J usage is TRBJ1-2, with 9 bases that match TRBD1. The germline gives CDR1 SGDLS, CDR2 YYNGEE. With V trimmed by 3 bases and J by 7 bases, 7 bases remained unmatched. This CDR3 spans 14 amino acids. The CDR3 sequence: CASSEGQGNSGYTF. CDR3 in DNA: TGTGCCAGCAGCGAAGGACAGGGGAATTCTGGCTACACCTTC.

V usage is TRBV5-4 and J usage is TRBJ2-2; possible D gene TRBD1, 6 bases. The CDR3 is made up of 14 amino acids. V gave up 0 bases and J gave up 4 bases, with 7 bases separating them. The germline CDR1 and CDR2 sequences are SGHNT and YYREEE (reference sequence). Here the CDR3 DNA reads TGTGCCAGCAGCTTGGGCAGGGGCACCGGGGAGCTGTTTTTT. It specifies CASSLGRGTGELFF.

The V and J genes are TRBV14 and TRBJ2-1, with TRBD2 matching 8 bases. Germline assignment: CDR1 SGHDN and CDR2 FVKESK. This CDR3 comprises 17 residues. The V and J ends lost 0 bases and 4 bases, in that order; junction bases with no gene match: 8. The CDR3 DNA sequence: TGTGCCAGCAGCCAAGAAGATGTTAGCGGGGTATACAATGAGCAGTTCTTC. Encoded protein: CASSQEDVSGVYNEQFF.

The chain carries TRBV20-1 and TRBJ1-3; D not certain. Germline lookup yields CDR1 DFQATT and CDR2 SNEGSKA (reference sequence). The CDR3 is 11 amino acids. V was trimmed by 6 bases and J by 7 bases, leaving 10 bases between them. The CDR3 loop is CSAYLPNTIYF. The CDR3 bases are TGCAGTGCCTACCTCCCGAACACCATATATTTT.

V gene TRBV20-1 combines with J gene TRBJ2-7; D possibly corresponds to TRBD2 (5 bases). The CDR3 loop spans 11 amino acids. Germline CDR1 and CDR2: DFQATT and SNEGSKA (reference sequence). V was clipped by 6 bases and J by 6 bases, with 12 bases between them. This chain's CDR3 is CSAALLGEQYF. The CDR3 bases are TGCAGTGCCGCCTTACTAGGCGAGCAGTACTTC.

V is TRBV7-2 and J is TRBJ2-4; D not resolved. Germline lookup yields CDR1 SGHTA and CDR2 FQGNSA. Trimming removed 5 bases from V and 0 bases from J, with 8 bases in between. The CDR3 extends over 14 amino acids. CDR3 protein: CASSPALAKNIQYF. The CDR3 DNA is TGTGCCAGCAGCCCCGCGCTAGCCAAAAACATTCAGTACTTC.

The rearrangement links TRBV5-1 to TRBJ1-1, with D possibly being TRBD1 (6 bases). There are 13 residues in the CDR3. V lost 1 base and J lost 7, with 11 bases in between. Germline loops: CDR1 SGHRS, CDR2 YFSETQ. The CDR3 sequence: CASSLTPGVEAFF. The CDR3 coding sequence is TGCGCCAGCAGCTTGACCCCAGGGGTTGAAGCTTTCTTT. The full variable domain, rest sourced from reference TRBV5-1 and TRBJ1-1, is KAGVTQTPRYLIKTRGQQVTLSCSPISGHRSVSWYQQTPGQGLQFLFEYFSETQRNKGNFPGRFSGRQFSNSRSEMNVSTLELGDSALYLCASSLTPGVEAFFGQGTRLTVV.

This rearrangement joins TRBV11-2 to TRBJ1-3, with 9 bases matching TRBD1. The CDR3 spans 15 residues. Germline CDR1 and CDR2: SGHAT and FQNNGV. The trim removed 5 bases at V and 3 bases at J, leaving 5 bases unmatched. CDR3 nucleotides: TGTGCCAGCAGCCATACAGGGGGCTATGGAAACACCATATATTTT. Translation: CASSHTGGYGNTIYF.

J is TRBJ2-5 and V is TRBV2, with D unclear. V lost 7 bases and J lost 2, with 14 bases in between. The CDR3 totals 14 residues. Germline CDR1 is SNHLY and CDR2 is FYNNEI. The CDR3 nucleotides read TGTGCCAGCATTTTTAACAGCCAACAAGAGACCCAGTACTTC. It encodes CASIFNSQQETQYF.

Only one count was recorded for this clone. The genes are TRBV27 and TRBJ2-1; 8 positions match TRBD1. The V gene end was trimmed by 11 bases and the J gene end by 1 base; junction bases not matched to a gene: 4. This CDR3 comprises 13 residues. CDR1 is MNHEY, CDR2 SMNVEV, per germline (reference sequence). The CDR3 sequence is CAVTGGSYNEQFF. Written as DNA, the CDR3 is TGTGCCGTTACAGGGGGGTCCTACAATGAGCAGTTCTTC.

The chain is built from TRBV5-4 and TRBJ2-5, with 12 nucleotides matching TRBD2. The CDR3 spans 17 residues. The trim removed 6 bases at V and 5 bases at J, leaving 14 bases unmatched. Germline-derived CDR1 and CDR2 are SGHNT and YYREEE (reference sequence). CDR3 DNA: TGTGCCAGCACTTTGGCAGGACTAGCGGGGAGATCGGAGACCCAGTACTTC. It yields the protein CASTLAGLAGRSETQYF.